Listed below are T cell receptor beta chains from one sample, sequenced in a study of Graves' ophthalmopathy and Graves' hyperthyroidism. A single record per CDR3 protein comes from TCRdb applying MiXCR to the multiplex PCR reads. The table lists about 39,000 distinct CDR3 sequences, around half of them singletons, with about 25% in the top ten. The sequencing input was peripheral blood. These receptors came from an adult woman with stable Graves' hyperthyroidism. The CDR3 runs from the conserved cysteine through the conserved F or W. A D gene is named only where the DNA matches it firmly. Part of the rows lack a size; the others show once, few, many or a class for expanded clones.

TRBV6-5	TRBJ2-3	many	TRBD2	TGTGCCAGCACGACCCGACTAGCGGGAGATACGCAGTATTTT	CASTTRLAGDTQYF
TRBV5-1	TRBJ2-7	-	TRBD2	TGCGCCAGCAGCTTGGGGACTAGCGGGATGCTGTACGAGCAGTACTTC	CASSLGTSGMLYEQYF
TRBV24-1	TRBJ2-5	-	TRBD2	TGTGCCACCAGTGCAGCGGGGAGGAAGACCCAGTACTTC	CATSAAGRKTQYF
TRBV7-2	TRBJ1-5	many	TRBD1	TGTGCCAGCAGCTTAGTCACAGGGGCCGGTCAGCCCCAGCATTTT	CASSLVTGAGQPQHF
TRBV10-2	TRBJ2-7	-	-	TGCGCCAGCAGTGAGTCTAGTGTTATGGACCAAGCCCACGAGCAGTACTTC	CASSESSVMDQAHEQYF
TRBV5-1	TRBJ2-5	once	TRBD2	TGCGCCAGCAGCCGACTAGCGGGAGTTGAGGAGACCCAGTACTTC	CASSRLAGVEETQYF
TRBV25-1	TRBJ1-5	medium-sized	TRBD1	TGTGCCAGCAGTGAGGGAGGGGGCGGCAATCAGCCCCAGCATTTT	CASSEGGGGNQPQHF
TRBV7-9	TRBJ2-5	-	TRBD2	TGTGCCAGCAGCATGAGGACTAGCGGGAACCAAGAGACCCAGTACTTC	CASSMRTSGNQETQYF
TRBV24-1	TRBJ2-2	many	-	TGTGCCACCAGTGATTTGGACGAACCCACCGGGGAGCTGTTTTTT	CATSDLDEPTGELFF
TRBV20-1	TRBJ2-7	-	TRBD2	TGCAGTGCTACCCGGACTAGCGGGAGGACCTACGAGCAGTACTTC	CSATRTSGRTYEQYF
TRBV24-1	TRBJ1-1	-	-	TGTGCCACCAGCGCCAGCGGACCGGGACAACGCACTGAAGCTTTCTTT	CATSASGPGQRTEAFF
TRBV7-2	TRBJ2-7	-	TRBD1	TGTGCCAGCAGCTTAGCCACAGGGGGCATCTCCTACGAGCAGTACTTC	CASSLATGGISYEQYF
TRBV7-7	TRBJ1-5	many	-	TGTGCTAGCGGATCCCCGAAGAGCAATCAGCCCCAGCATTTT	CASGSPKSNQPQHF
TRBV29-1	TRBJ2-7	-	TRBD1	TGCAGCGTTGAAGACACCGGGACAGGGGACGCCTACGAGCAGTACTTC	CSVEDTGTGDAYEQYF
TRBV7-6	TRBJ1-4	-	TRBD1	TGTGCCAGCAACTTAGCCCCCTGGACAGGTCCTAATGAAAAACTGTTTTTT	CASNLAPWTGPNEKLFF
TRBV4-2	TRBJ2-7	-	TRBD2	TGTGCCAGTAGCCAAGAGCCTAGCGGGAGCTCCTACGAGCAGTACTTC	CASSQEPSGSSYEQYF
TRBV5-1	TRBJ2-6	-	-	TGCGCCAGCAGTAGGAACTCTGGGGCCAACGTCCTGACTTTC	CASSRNSGANVLTF
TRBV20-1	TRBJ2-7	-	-	TGCAGTGCTAGAAACCTAGCGGAAGGGGGGTACGAGCAGTACTTC	CSARNLAEGGYEQYF
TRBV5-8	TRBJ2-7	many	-	TGTGCCAGCAGCTCCGACAGTCTTAAGGGGGAGCAGTACTTC	CASSSDSLKGEQYF
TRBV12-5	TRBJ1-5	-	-	TGTGCCAGCAGCCAACTGGCGGGGGGACGGTATAGCAATCAGCCCCAGCATTTT	CASSQLAGGRYSNQPQHF
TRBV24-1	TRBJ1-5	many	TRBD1	TGTGCCACCAGTGACACAGGGGCAGGGCAGCCCCAGCATTTT	CATSDTGAGQPQHF
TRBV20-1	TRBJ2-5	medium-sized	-	TGCAGTGCTAGAGATCGCAGGGACGGACTTCAAGAGACCCAGTACTTC	CSARDRRDGLQETQYF
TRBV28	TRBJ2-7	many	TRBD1	TGTGCCAGCAGCCCCCCGGGACAGGGAACCTACGAGCAGTACTTC	CASSPPGQGTYEQYF
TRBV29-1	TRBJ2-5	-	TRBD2	TGCAGTGCTCCGGGACTAGCGGGAGGGGGAGAGACCCAGTACTTC	CSAPGLAGGGETQYF
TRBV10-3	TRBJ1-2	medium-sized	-	TGTGCCATCAGTGAGCGTTGGGACGGGAGCGAGTACTATGGCTACACCTTC	CAISERWDGSEYYGYTF
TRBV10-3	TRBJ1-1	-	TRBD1	TGTGCCATCAGGGGGACAGGGGTTGACACTGAAGCTTTCTTT	CAIRGTGVDTEAFF
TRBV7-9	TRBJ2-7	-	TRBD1	TGTGCCAGCAGAACCGGGACAGGGGTCTACGAGCAGTACTTC	CASRTGTGVYEQYF
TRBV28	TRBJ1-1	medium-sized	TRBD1	TGTGCCAGCAGACCGGACAGGTTGAACACTGAAGCTTTCTTT	CASRPDRLNTEAFF
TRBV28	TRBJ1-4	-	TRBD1	TGTGCCAGCTCGACCTTGGACAGGGGGCGCCTTTGGGAAAAACTGTTTTTT	CASSTLDRGRLWEKLFF
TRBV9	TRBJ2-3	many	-	TGTGCCAGCAGCCCATCTAGCACAGATACGCAGTATTTT	CASSPSSTDTQYF
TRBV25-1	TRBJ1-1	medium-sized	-	TGTGCCAGCAGGGGATCTGGACGGTTGAACACTGAAGCTTTCTTT	CASRGSGRLNTEAFF
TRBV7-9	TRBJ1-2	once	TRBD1	TGCGCCAGCAGCCAAGATCAGGGGACAGGGTCGACCTATGGCTACACCTTC	CASSQDQGTGSTYGYTF
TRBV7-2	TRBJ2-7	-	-	TGCGCCAGCAGCTTAGAGGGGGGGCTGACCTACGAGCAGTACTTC	CASSLEGGLTYEQYF
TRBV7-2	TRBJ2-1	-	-	TGTGCCAGCAGCTTAGGTACTGGGTCCCCGACATGGAATGAGCAGTTCTTC	CASSLGTGSPTWNEQFF
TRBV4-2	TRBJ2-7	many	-	TGTGCCAGCAGCCAAGATAGAGGGGTACGCTACGAGCAGTACTTC	CASSQDRGVRYEQYF
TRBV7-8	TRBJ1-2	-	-	TGTGCCAGCAGCTTGGGCCCCGGACAGCGTCCTAACTATGGCTACACCTTC	CASSLGPGQRPNYGYTF
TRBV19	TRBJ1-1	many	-	TGTGCCAGTAGCGTATTAGACGGAGGCACTGAAGCTTTCTTT	CASSVLDGGTEAFF
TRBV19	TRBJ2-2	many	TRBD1	TGTGCCAGTTCCCTACCGGGACAGGGGGTAGTGACCGGGGAGCTGTTTTTT	CASSLPGQGVVTGELFF
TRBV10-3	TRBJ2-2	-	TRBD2	TGTGCCATCGGAATAGCGGGATCAAACACCGGGGAGCTGTTTTTT	CAIGIAGSNTGELFF
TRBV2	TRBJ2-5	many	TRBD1	TGTGCCAGCAGTCCTCGCGGACAGGGGGCAGGAGAGACCCAGTACTTC	CASSPRGQGAGETQYF
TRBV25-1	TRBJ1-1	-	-	TGTGCCAGCAGTGAATTTGAGGGTGGGGCTTTCTTT	CASSEFEGGAFF